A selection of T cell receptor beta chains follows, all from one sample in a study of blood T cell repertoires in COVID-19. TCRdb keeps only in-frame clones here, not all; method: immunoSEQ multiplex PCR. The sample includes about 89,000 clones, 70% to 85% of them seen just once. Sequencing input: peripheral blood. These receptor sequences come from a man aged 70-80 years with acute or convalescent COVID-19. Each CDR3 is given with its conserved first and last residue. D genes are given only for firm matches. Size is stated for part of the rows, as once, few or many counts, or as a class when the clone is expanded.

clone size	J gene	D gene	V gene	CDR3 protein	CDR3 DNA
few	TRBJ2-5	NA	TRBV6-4	CASSSTGMQETQYF	TGTGCCAGCAGTTCAACCGGGATGCAAGAGACCCAGTACTTC
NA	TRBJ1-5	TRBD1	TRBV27	CASSPKTGISNQPQHF	TGTGCCAGCAGTCCAAAGACAGGGATAAGCAATCAGCCCCAGCATTTT
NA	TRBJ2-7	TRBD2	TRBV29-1	CSVGLAVPPYEQYF	TGCAGCGTGGGACTAGCGGTTCCTCCCTACGAGCAGTACTTC
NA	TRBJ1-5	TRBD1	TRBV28	CASSSMTGGNQPQHF	TGTGCCAGCAGTTCCATGACAGGGGGGAATCAGCCCCAGCATTTT
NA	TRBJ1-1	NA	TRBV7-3	CASSRWVGEDTEAFF	TGTGCCAGCAGCCGTTGGGTGGGGGAGGACACTGAAGCTTTCTTT
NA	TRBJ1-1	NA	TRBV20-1	CSASAARVSTEAFF	TGCAGTGCTAGTGCGGCCCGGGTGTCCACTGAAGCTTTCTTT
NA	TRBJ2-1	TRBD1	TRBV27	CASSFAGQGLDEQFF	TGTGCCAGCAGTTTTGCTGGACAGGGCTTGGATGAGCAGTTCTTC
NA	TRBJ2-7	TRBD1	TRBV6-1	CASSEKGASPTYEQYF	TGTGCCAGCAGTGAAAAGGGGGCCAGCCCCACCTACGAGCAGTACTTC
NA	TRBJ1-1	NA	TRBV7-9	CASSSPQGRTPNTEAFF	TGTGCCAGCAGCTCACCACAGGGCCGGACACCGAACACTGAAGCTTTCTTT
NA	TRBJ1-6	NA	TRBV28	CASKDRQYNSPLHF	TGTGCCAGCAAAGACAGACAATATAATTCACCCCTCCACTTT
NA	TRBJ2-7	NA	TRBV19	CASSMLQGATYEQYF	TGTGCCAGTAGTATGTTGCAGGGTGCAACCTACGAGCAGTACTTC
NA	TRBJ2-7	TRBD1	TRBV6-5	CASSYDRETSEQYF	TGTGCCAGCAGTTACGACAGGGAGACGAGTGAGCAGTACTTC
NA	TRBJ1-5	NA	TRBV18	CASSPTGGHVGNQPQHF	TGTGCCAGCTCACCGACGGGGGGGCACGTTGGCAATCAGCCCCAGCATTTT
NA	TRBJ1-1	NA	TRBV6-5	CASSYRGRTEAFF	TGTGCCAGCAGTTATCGGGGTAGGACTGAAGCTTTCTTT
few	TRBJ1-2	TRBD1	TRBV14	CASSLGSWTGVYGYTF	TGTGCCAGCAGCTTAGGGTCGTGGACAGGCGTCTATGGCTACACCTTC
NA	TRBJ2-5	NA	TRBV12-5	CASGLENRETQYF	TGTGCTAGTGGTTTAGAAAATAGAGAGACCCAGTACTTC
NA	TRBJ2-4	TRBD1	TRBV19	CASSIDHTGVGNIQYF	TGTGCCAGTAGTATAGACCATACAGGGGTCGGAAACATTCAGTACTTC
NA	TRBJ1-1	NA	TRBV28	CAAQRERDTEAFF	TGTGCCGCCCAGAGGGAAAGGGACACTGAAGCTTTCTTT
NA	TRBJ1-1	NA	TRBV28	CASRTPGATEAFF	TGTGCCAGCAGGACGCCAGGGGCGACTGAAGCTTTCTTT
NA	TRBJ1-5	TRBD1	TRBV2	CASAMGYQGVQPQHF	TGTGCCAGCGCCATGGGCTACCAGGGGGTTCAGCCCCAGCATTTT
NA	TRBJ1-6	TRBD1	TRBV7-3	CASSHGQGLFPLHF	TGTGCCAGCAGCCACGGACAGGGTTTGTTCCCCCTCCACTTT
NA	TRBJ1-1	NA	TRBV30	CAWRQGLTEAFF	TGTGCCTGGAGGCAGGGTTTGACTGAAGCTTTCTTT
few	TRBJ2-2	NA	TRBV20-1	CSASQGRNTGELFF	TGCAGTGCTAGTCAGGGGAGAAACACCGGGGAGCTGTTTTTT
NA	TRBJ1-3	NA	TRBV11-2	CASSIQGFRNTIYF	TGTGCCAGCAGCATACAGGGTTTTAGAAACACCATATATTTT
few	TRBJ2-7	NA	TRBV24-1	CATSAGSYEQYF	TGTGCCACCAGTGCCGGGTCCTACGAGCAGTACTTC
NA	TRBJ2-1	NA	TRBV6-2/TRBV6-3	CASSYPIGGSSYNEQFF	TGTGCCAGCAGTTACCCTATAGGGGGATCGTCCTACAATGAGCAGTTCTTC
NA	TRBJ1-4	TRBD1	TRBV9	CASSSPKGAFEKLFF	TGTGCCAGCAGCTCACCTAAGGGGGCATTTGAAAAACTGTTTTTT
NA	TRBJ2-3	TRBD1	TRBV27	CASSAATGSRTQYF	TGTGCCAGCAGTGCGGCGACAGGGTCGAGGACGCAGTATTTT